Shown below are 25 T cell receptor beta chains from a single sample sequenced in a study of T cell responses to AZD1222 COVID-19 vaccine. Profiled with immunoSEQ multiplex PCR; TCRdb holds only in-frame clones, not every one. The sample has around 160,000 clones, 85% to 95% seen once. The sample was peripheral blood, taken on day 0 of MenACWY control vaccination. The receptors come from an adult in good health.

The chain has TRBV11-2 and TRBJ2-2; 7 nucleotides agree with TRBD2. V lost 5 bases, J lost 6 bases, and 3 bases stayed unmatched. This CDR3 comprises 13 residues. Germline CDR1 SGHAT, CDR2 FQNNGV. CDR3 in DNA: TGTGCCAGCAGCCAAGGACTAGCCGGGGAGCTGTTTTTT. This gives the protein CASSQGLAGELFF. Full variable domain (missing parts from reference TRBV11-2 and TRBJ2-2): EAGVAQSPRYKIIEKRQSVAFWCNPISGHATLYWYQQILGQGPKLLIQFQNNGVVDDSQLPKDRFSAERLKGVDSTLKIQPAKLEDSAVYLCASSQGLAGELFFGEGSRLTVL.

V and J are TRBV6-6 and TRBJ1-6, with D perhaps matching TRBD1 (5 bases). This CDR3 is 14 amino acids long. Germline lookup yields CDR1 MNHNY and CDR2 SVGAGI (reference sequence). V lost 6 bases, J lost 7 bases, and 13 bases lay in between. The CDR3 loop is CASSAVGANSPLHF. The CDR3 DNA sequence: TGTGCCAGCAGCGCCGTAGGGGCGAATTCACCCCTCCACTTT.

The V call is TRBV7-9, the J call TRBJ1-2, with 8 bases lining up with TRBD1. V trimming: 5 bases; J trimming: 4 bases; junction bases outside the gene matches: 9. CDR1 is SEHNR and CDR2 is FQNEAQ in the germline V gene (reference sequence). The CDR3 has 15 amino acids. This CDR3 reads CASSPRTGRSYGYTF. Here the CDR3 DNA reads TGTGCCAGCAGCCCTAGGACAGGGAGAAGCTATGGCTACACCTTC.

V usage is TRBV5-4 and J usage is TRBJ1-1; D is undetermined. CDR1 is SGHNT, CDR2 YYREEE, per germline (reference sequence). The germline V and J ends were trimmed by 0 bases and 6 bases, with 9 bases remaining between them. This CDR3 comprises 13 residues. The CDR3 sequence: CASSLDVAPEAFF. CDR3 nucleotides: TGTGCCAGCAGCTTGGATGTGGCTCCTGAAGCTTTCTTT.

This CDR3 is CASSPRRVPGNTIYF. The CDR3 coding sequence is TGTGCCAGCAGCCCCCGTCGGGTACCTGGAAACACCATATATTTT. The chain is built from TRBV7-8 and TRBJ1-3; D not certain. The CDR3 totals 15 residues. Germline lookup yields CDR1 SGHVS and CDR2 FQNEAQ. The V end was cut by 5 bases, the J end by 2 bases, with 13 bases between.

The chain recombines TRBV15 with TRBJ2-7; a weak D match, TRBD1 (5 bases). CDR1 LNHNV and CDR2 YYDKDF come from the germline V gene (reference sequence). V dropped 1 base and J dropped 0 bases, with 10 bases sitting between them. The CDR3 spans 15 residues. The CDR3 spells CATSRGGQTSYEQYF. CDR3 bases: TGTGCCACCAGCAGAGGGGGCCAGACCTCCTACGAGCAGTACTTC.

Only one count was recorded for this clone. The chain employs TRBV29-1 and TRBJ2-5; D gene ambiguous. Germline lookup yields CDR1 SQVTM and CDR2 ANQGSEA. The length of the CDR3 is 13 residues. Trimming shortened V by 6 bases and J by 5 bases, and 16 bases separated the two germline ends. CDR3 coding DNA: TGCAGCGTAGACCTAGTCACCGGGGAGACCCAGTACTTC. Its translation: CSVDLVTGETQYF.

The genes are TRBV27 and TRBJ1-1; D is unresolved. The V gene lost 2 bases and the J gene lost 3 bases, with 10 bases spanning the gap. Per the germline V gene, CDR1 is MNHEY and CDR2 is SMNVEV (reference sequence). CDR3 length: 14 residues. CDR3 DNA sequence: TGTGCCAGCAGTTTAGGCCCGTGGGACACTGAAGCTTTCTTT. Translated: CASSLGPWDTEAFF.

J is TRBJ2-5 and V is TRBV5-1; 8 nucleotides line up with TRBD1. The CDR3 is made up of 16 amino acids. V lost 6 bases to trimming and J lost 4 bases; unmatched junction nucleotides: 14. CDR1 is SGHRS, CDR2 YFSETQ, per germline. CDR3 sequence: CASTRGAQGAGETQYF. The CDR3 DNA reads TGCGCCAGCACCCGAGGGGCTCAGGGGGCAGGAGAGACCCAGTACTTC.

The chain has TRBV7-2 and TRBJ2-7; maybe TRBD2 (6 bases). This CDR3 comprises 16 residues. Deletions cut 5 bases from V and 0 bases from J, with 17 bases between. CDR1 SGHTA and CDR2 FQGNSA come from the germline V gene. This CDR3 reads CASSVGSIHLSYEQYF. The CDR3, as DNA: TGTGCCAGCAGCGTCGGGAGCATCCACCTCTCCTACGAGCAGTACTTC.

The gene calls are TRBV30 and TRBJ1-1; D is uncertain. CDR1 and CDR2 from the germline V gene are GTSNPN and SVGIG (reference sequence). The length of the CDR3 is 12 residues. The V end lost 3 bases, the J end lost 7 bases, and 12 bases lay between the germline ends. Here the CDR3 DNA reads TGTGCCTGGAGCGGCCACTGGGGTGAAGCTTTCTTT. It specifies CAWSGHWGEAFF.

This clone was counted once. The CDR3 coding sequence is TGTGCCAGCAGGGGGTTTGTCACCGGGGAGCTGTTTTTT. Its translation is CASRGFVTGELFF. The rearrangement links TRBV2 to TRBJ2-2; D remains ambiguous. V was shortened by 6 bases and J by 4 bases, with 9 bases between the two germline ends. CDR3 length: 13 amino acids. The germline gives CDR1 SNHLY, CDR2 FYNNEI. The variable domain in full, completed from reference TRBV2 and TRBJ2-2, reads EPEVTQTPSHQVTQMGQEVILRCVPISNHLYFYWYRQILGQKVEFLVSFYNNEISEKSEIFDDQFSVERPDGSNFTLKIRSTKLEDSAMYFCASRGFVTGELFFGEGSRLTVL.

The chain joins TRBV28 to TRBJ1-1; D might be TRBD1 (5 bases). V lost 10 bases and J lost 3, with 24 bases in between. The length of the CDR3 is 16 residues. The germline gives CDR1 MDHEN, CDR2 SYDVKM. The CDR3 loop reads CANAPFRGKGYTEAFF. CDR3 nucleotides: TGTGCCAACGCCCCCTTTAGGGGCAAGGGATACACTGAAGCTTTCTTT.

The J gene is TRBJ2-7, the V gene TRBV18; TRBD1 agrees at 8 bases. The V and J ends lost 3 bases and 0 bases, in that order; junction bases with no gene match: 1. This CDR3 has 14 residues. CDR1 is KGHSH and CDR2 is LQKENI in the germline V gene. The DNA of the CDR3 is TGTGCCAGCTCACCCGGGACAGGCTCCTACGAGCAGTACTTC. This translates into CASSPGTGSYEQYF.

CDR3 region: CASSYYGLAYNEQFF. CDR3 bases: TGTGCCAGCAGTTATTATGGGCTAGCCTACAATGAGCAGTTCTTC. The chain is built from TRBV6-5 and TRBJ2-1; D remains unclear. From germline, CDR1 is MNHEY and CDR2 SVGAGI. The CDR3 runs 15 residues. The V gene lost 3 bases and the J gene lost 2 bases, with 11 bases spanning the gap.

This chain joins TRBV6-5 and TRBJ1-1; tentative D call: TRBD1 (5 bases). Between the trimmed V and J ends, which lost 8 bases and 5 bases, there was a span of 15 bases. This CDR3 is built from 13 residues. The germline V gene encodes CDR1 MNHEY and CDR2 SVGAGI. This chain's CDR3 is CASGQGVETEAFF. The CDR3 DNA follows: TGTGCCAGCGGCCAAGGGGTAGAGACTGAAGCTTTCTTT.

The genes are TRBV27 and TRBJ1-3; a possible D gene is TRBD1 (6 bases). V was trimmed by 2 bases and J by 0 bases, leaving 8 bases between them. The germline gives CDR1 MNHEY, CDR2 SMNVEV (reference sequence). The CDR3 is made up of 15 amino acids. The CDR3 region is CASSLDRSSGNTIYF. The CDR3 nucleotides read TGTGCCAGCAGTTTAGACAGGAGCTCTGGAAACACCATATATTTT.

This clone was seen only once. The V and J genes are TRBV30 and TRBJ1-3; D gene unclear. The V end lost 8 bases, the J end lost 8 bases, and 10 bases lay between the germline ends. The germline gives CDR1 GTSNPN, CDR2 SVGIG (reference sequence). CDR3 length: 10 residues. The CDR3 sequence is CAGTEDTIYF. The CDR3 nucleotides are TGTGCCGGTACCGAGGACACCATATATTTT.

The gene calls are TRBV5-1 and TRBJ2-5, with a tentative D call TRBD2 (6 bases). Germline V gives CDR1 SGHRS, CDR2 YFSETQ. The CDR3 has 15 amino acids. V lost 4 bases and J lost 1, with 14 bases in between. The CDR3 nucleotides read TGCGCCAGCAGCGAGGCAACTAGCAGCCAAGAGACCCAGTACTTC. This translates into CASSEATSSQETQYF.

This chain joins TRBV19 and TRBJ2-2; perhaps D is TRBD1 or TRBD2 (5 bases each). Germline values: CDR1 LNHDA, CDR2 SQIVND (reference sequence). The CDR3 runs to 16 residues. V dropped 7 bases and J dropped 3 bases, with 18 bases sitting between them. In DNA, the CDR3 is TGTGCCAGTACCATACAGCAGGGACGCTACACCGGGGAGCTGTTTTTT. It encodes CASTIQQGRYTGELFF.

CDR3 nucleotides: TGTGCCAGCAGCCCATGGGGGAACACCGGGGAGCTGTTTTTT. Encoded protein: CASSPWGNTGELFF. The gene calls are TRBV9 and TRBJ2-2; D is unresolved. Deletions cut 4 bases from V and 1 base from J, with 8 bases between. In germline, CDR1 is SGDLS, CDR2 YYNGEE. The CDR3 length is 14 residues.

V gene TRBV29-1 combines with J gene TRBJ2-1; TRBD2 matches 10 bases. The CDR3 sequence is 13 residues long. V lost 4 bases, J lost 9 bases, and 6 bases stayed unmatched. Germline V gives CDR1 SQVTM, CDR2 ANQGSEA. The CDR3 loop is CSVGSGRVGEQFF. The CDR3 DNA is TGCAGCGTTGGCAGCGGGAGGGTGGGTGAGCAGTTCTTC.

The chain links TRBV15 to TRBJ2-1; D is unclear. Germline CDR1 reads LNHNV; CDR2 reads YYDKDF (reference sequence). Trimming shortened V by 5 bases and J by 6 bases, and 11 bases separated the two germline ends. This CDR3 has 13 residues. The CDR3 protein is CATSFGLLNEQFF. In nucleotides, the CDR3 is TGTGCCACCAGCTTCGGCCTTCTCAATGAGCAGTTCTTC.

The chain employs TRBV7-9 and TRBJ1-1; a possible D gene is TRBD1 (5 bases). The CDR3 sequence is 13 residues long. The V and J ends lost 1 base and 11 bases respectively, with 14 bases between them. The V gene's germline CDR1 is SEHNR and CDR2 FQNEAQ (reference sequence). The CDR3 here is CASSLVREPRAFF. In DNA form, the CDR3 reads TGTGCCAGCAGCTTAGTCAGGGAGCCCCGCGCTTTCTTT.

CDR3 bases: TGTGCCACCACCCCGGACAGTTATTCACCCCTCCACTTT. This encodes CATTPDSYSPLHF. The chain is built from TRBV19 and TRBJ1-6; possibly TRBD1 for D (6 bases). The CDR3 consists of 13 residues. The ends were cut back, 10 bases at V and 8 bases at J, with 15 bases in the middle. Germline V CDR1 and CDR2: LNHDA, SQIVND (reference sequence).